This TCR beta chain was sequenced during a study of T-cell reconstitution after alpha-beta-depleted transplantation in children. General study results and limits: T-cell counts and diversity at one year following transplant were attributed mainly to newly produced T cells. By about two months after transplant, alpha-beta T cells reportedly arose from several hundred graft clones that had expanded.

This clonotype was recorded many times. Its antigen is not identified. Unique molecular identifiers were used to barcode this TCRbeta library. TCRdb redid the calling of the PCR reads with MiXCR, one entry per CDR3 protein. The sample includes around 200,000 distinct CDR3 sequences, approximately 11% of them seen just once. The CDR3 spans 12 residues. V lost 6 bases and J lost 0, with 5 bases in between. CDR1 and CDR2 (germline): LNHNV, YYDKDF (reference sequence). The material was PBMCs, obtained before TCRalphabeta/CD19-depleted stem cell transplant. The clonotype comes from a child younger than two with acute myeloid leukemia, due to receive a stem cell transplant. The chain has TRBV15 and TRBJ2-5, with D unclear. The CDR3 DNA is TGTGCCACCAGTAAGGACCAAGAGACCCAGTACTTC. It translates to CATSKDQETQYF.